The present entry profiles one T cell receptor (beta chain) with its context. Sample-barcoded 5' priming and a J-beta primer mix drove a second PCR of about 6 to 12 cycles. TCRdb processed the 5' RACE reads anew with MiXCR; each CDR3 protein has one entry. The data contain 800,000 or so distinct CDR3 sequences, 25% of them singletons. This entry comes from a study of blood T cells in healthy people across ages. These sequences were also reported in another study, on T cells of mothers and their children.

What was sequenced was blood. The source of this sequence is a boy younger than 18 in good health.

The CDR3 bases are TGTGCCAGCAGCAATTACCTGAGCGACAATGAGCAGTTCTTC. Its protein is CASSNYLSDNEQFF. The genes are TRBV12-3 or TRBV12-4 and TRBJ2-1; D ambiguous. The V end lost 6 bases, the J end lost 5 bases, and 14 bases lay between the germline ends. This CDR3 region has 14 residues.